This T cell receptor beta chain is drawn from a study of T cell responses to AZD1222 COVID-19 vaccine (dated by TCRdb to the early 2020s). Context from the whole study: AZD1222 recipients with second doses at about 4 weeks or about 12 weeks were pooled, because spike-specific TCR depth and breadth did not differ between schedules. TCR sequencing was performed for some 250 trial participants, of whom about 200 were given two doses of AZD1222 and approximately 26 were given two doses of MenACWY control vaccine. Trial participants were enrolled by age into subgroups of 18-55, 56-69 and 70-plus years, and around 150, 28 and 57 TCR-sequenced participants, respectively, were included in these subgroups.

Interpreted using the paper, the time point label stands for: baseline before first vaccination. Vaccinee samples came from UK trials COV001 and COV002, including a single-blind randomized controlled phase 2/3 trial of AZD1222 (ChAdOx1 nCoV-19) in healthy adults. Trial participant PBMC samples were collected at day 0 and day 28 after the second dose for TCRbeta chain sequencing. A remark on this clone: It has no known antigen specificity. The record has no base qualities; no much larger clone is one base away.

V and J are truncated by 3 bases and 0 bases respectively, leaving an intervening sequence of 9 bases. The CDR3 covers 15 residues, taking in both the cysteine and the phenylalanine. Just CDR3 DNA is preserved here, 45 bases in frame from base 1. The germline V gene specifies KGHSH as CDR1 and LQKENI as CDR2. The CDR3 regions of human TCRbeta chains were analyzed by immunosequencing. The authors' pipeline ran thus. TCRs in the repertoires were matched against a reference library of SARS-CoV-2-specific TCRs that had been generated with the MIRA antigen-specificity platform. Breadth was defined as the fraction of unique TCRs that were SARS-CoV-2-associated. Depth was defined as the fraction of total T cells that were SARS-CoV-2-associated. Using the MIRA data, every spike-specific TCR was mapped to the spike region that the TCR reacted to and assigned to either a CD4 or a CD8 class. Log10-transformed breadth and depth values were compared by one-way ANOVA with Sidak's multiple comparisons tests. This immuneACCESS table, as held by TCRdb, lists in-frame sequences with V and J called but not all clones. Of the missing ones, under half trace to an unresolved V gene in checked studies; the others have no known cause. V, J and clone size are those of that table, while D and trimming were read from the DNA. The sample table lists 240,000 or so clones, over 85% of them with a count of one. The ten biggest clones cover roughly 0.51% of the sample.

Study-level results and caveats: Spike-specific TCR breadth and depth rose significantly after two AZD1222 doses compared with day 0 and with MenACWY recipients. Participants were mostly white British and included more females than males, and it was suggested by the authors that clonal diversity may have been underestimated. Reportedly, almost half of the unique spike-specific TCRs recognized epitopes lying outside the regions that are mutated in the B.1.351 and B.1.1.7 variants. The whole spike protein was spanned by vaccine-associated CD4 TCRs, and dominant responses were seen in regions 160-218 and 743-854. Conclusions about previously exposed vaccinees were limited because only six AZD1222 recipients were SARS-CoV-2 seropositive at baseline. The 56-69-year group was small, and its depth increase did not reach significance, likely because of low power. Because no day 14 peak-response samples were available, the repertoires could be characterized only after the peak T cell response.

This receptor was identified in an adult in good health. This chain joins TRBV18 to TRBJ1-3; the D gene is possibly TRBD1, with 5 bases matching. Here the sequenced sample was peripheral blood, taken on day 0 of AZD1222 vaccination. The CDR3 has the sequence CASSPPGASGNTIYF. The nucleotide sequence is TGTGCCAGCTCACCCCCCGGGGCCTCTGGAAACACCATATATTTT.